Sequencing of this T cell receptor (beta chain) was carried out in a study of OX40 agonist ivuxolimab in advanced cancers. The overall study: Antecedent anti-PD-1, anti-PD-L1 or anti-CTLA-4 therapy was permissible, with around 40% having received some. Broader study findings: Expanded clones were, on average, more numerous in CD8+ T cells than in CD4+. The work left the antigen specificity of expanded peripheral T cells undetermined.

Trimming pared 1 base from V and 5 bases from J, leaving 2 bases between. The CDR3 covers 11 residues. Germline V gene sequence: CDR1 SEHNR, CDR2 FQNEAQ (reference sequence). Clones were read by immunoSEQ multiplex PCR, and TCRdb kept only the in-frame ones, dropping some. The repertoire holds about 79,000 clones, 94% seen once, with 9.5% to 10% in the top ten. On this clone: What it recognizes is unknown.

The J gene is TRBJ2-5, the V gene TRBV7-9; D remains ambiguous. This receptor was taken from an adult with an advanced solid tumor such as melanoma, head and neck, liver or kidney cancer. Sequenced here: CD4+ or CD8+ T cells sorted from blood, sampled in a trial of the OX40 agonist ivuxolimab. The CDR3 DNA reads TGTGCCAGCAGCTTAGATGAGACCCAGTACTTC. This encodes CASSLDETQYF.